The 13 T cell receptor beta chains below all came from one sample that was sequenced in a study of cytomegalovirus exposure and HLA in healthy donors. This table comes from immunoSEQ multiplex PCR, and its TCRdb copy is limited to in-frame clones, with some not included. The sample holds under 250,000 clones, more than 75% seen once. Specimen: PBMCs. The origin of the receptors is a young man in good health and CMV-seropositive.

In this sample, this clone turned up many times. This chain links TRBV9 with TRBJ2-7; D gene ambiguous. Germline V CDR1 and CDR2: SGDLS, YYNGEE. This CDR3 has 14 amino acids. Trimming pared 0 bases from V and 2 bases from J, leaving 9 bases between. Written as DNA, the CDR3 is TGTGCCAGCAGCGTAGGTCAGTCACCCTACGAGCAGTACTTC. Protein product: CASSVGQSPYEQYF.

CDR3 nucleotide sequence: TGTGCCAGCAGTACTCTGGCGGGAGTGACAGATACGCAGTATTTT. The encoded protein is CASSTLAGVTDTQYF. The chain carries TRBV6-1 and TRBJ2-3, with 7 bases fitting TRBD2. V lost 5 bases, J lost 3 bases, and 8 bases stayed unmatched. Germline CDR1 and CDR2: MNHNS and SASEGT. There are 15 residues in the CDR3.

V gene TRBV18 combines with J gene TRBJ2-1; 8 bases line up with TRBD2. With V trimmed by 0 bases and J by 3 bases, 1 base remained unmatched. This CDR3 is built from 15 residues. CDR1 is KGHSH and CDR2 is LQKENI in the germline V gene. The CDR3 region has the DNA TGTGCCAGCTCACCACCGGGGACTAGCTACAATGAGCAGTTCTTC. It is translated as CASSPPGTSYNEQFF.

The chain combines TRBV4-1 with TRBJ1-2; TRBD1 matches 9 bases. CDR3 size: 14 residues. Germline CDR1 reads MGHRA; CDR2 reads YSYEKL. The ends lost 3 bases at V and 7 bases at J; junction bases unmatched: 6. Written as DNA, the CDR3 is TGCGCCAGCAGCCATAGGACAGGGGACGGTGGCTACACCTTC. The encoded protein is CASSHRTGDGGYTF.

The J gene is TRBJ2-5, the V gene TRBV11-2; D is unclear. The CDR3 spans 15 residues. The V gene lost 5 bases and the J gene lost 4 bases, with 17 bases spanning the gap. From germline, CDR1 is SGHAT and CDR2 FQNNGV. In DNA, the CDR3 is TGTGCCAGCAGCCCGGTCTTTGCCCCGGGAGAGACCCAGTACTTC. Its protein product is CASSPVFAPGETQYF.

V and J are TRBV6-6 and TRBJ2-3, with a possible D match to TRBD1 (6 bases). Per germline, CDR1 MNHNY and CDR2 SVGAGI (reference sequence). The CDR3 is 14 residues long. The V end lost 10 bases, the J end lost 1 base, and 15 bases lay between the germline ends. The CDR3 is CATLRGRGTDTQYF. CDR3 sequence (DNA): TGTGCCACCCTCAGGGGAAGGGGCACAGATACGCAGTATTTT.

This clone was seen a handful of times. The DNA for the CDR3 is TGTGCCAGCAGCTTAGCGGCTAGCGCTGCACGGGTCCCGTTCTTC. Its protein is CASSLAASAARVPFF. V is TRBV7-2 and J is TRBJ2-1; D possibly corresponds to TRBD2 (6 bases). Germline V gene data show CDR1 as SGHTA and CDR2 as FQGNSA. Trimming left V 0 bases short and J 15 bases short, with 21 bases between. This CDR3 spans 15 amino acids.

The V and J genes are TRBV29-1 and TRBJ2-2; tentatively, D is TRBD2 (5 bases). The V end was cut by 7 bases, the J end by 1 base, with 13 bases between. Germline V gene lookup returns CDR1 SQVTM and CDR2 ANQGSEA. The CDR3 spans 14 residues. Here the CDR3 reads CSGSRGRNTGELFF. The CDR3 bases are TGCAGCGGGTCTCGGGGAAGGAACACCGGGGAGCTGTTTTTT.

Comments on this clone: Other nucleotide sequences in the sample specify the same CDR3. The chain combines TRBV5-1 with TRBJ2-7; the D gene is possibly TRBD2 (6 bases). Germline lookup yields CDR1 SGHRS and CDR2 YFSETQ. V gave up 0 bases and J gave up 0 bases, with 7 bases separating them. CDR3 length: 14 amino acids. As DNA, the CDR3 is TGCGCCAGCAGCTTGGTGCGGGGCTCCTACGAGCAGTACTTC. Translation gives CASSLVRGSYEQYF.

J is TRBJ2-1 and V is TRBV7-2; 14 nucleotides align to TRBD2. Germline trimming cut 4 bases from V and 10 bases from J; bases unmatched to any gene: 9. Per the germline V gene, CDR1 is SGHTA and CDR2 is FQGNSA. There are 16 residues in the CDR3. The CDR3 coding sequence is TGTGCCAGCAGCTCGGGACTAGCGGGAGCATGGTGGGAGCAGTTCTTC. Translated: CASSSGLAGAWWEQFF.

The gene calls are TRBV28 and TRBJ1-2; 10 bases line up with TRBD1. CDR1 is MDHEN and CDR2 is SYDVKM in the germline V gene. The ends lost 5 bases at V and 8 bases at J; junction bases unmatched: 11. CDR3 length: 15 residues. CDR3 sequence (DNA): TGTGCCAGCAGTCCCCGGACAGGGGGACGTAGCGGCTACACCTTC. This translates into CASSPRTGGRSGYTF.

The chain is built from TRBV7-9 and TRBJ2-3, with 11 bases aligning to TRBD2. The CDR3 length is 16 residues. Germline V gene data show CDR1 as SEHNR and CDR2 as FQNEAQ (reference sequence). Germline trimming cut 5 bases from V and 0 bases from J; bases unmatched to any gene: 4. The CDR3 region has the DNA TGTGCCAGCAGCCCCAGGACTAGCGGGAGCACAGATACGCAGTATTTT. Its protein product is CASSPRTSGSTDTQYF.

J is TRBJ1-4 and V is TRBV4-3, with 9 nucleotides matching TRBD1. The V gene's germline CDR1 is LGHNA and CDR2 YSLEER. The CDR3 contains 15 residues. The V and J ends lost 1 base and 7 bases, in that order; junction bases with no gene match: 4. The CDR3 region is CASSQAGTGSEKLFF. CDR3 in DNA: TGCGCCAGCAGCCAAGCCGGGACAGGGTCTGAAAAACTGTTTTTT.